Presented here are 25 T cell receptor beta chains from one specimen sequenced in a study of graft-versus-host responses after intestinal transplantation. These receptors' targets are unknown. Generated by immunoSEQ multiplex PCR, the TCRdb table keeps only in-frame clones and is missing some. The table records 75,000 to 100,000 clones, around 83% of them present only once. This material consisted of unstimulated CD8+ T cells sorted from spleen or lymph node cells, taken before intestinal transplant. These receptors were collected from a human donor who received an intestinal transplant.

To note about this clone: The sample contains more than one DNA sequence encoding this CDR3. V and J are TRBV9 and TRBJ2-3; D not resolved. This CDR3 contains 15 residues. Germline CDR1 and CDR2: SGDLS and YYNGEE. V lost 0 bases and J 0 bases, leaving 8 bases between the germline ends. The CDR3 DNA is TGTGCCAGCAGCGTAGCGGGCGCTAGCACAGATACGCAGTATTTT. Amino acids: CASSVAGASTDTQYF.

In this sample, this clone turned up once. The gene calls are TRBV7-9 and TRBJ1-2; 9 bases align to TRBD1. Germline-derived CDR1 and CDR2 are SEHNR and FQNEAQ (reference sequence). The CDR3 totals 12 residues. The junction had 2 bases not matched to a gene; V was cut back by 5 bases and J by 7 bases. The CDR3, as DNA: TGTGCCAGCAGCGACAGGGGGGGTGGCTACACCTTC. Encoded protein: CASSDRGGGYTF.

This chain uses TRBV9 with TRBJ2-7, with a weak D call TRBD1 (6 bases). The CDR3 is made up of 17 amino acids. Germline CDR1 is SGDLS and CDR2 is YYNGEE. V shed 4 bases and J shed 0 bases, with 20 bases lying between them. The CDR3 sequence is CASSPDPGQSSSYEQYF. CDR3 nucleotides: TGTGCCAGCAGCCCAGACCCAGGACAGTCGAGCTCCTACGAGCAGTACTTC.

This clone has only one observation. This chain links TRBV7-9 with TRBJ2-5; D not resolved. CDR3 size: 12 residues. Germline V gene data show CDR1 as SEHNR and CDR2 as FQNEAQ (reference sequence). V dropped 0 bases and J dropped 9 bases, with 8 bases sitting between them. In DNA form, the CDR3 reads TGTGCCAGCAGCTTAGCGTGGCTCCCCCAGTACTTC. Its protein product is CASSLAWLPQYF.

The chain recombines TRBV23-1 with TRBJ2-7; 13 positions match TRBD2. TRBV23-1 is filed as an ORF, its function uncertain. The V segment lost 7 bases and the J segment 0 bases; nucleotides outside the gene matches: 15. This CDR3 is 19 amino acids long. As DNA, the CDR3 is TGCGCCAGCAACGCCCGACTAGCGGGAGGCCCACTGCTCTCCTACGAGCAGTACTTC. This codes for CASNARLAGGPLLSYEQYF.

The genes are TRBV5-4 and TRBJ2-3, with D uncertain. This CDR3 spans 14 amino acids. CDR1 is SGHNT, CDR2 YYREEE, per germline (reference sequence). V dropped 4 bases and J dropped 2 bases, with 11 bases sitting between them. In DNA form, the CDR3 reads TGTGCCAGCAGCCGCGCAGGAAACACAGATACGCAGTATTTT. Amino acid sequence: CASSRAGNTDTQYF.

The CDR3 DNA follows: TGTGCCAGCAGTTTATCCCCGGGACTAGCGTTCGAGCAGTACTTC. Residues: CASSLSPGLAFEQYF. This chain joins TRBV27 and TRBJ2-7; TRBD2 matches 10 bases. Trimming cost V 0 bases and J 6 bases; bases outside gene matches: 5. From germline, CDR1 is MNHEY and CDR2 SMNVEV (reference sequence). The CDR3 covers 15 residues.

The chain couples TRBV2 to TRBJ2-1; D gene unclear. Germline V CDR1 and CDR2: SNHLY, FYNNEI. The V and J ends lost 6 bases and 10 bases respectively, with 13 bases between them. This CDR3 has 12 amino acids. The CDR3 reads CASSGPLLEQFF. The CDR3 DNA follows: TGTGCCAGCAGCGGTCCTCTCCTCGAGCAGTTCTTC.

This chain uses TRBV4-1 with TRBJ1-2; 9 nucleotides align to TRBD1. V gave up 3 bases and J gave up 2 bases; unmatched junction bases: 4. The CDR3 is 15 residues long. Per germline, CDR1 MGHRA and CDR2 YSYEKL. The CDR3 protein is CASSQTGGANYGYTF. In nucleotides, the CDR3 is TGCGCCAGCAGCCAGACAGGGGGGGCCAACTATGGCTACACCTTC.

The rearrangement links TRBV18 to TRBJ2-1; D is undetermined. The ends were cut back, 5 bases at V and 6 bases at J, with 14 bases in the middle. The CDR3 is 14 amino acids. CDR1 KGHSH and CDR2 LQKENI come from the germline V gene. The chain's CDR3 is CASSSWSLSNEQFF. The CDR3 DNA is TGTGCCAGCTCATCGTGGTCCTTAAGCAATGAGCAGTTCTTC.

CDR3 sequence: CASSQGDGELFF. The DNA for the CDR3 is TGCGCCAGCAGCCAAGGGGACGGGGAGCTGTTTTTT. This rearrangement joins TRBV4-1 to TRBJ2-2, with no clear D. The CDR3 sequence is 12 residues long. Trimming pared 1 base from V and 7 bases from J, leaving 4 bases between. Per the germline V gene, CDR1 is MGHRA and CDR2 is YSYEKL.

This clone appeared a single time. The DNA for the CDR3 is TGCGCCAGCAGCGAATACAGGGGCTACACCTTC. This gives the protein CASSEYRGYTF. The rearrangement links TRBV4-1 to TRBJ1-2, with a weak D call TRBD1 (5 bases). V was trimmed by 5 bases and J by 8 bases, leaving 9 bases between them. CDR3 length: 11 amino acids. Germline CDR1 MGHRA, CDR2 YSYEKL.

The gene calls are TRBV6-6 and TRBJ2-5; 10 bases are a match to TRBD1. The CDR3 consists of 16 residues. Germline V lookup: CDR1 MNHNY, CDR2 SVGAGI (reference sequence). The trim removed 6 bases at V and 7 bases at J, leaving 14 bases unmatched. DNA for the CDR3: TGTGCCAGCAGCCCTAAACCCGGGACAGGGGATGCGACCCAGTACTTC. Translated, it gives CASSPKPGTGDATQYF.

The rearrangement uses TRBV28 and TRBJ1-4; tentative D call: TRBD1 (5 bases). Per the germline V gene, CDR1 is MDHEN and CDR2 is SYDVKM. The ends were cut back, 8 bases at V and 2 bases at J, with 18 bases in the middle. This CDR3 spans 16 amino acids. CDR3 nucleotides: TGTGCCAGCCTGACCGGGACCACACATACTAATGAAAAACTGTTTTTT. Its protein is CASLTGTTHTNEKLFF.

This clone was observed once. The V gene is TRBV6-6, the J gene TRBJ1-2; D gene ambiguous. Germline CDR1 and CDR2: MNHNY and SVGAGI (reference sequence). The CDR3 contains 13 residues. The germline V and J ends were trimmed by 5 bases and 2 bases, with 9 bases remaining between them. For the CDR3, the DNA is TGTGCCAGCAGTCCCCTAGTGAACTATGGCTACACCTTC. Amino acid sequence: CASSPLVNYGYTF.

The CDR3 is CASSLGQGQETQYF. Here the CDR3 DNA reads TGTGCCAGTAGTTTGGGACAGGGCCAAGAGACCCAGTACTTC. The genes are TRBV19 and TRBJ2-5; TRBD1 matches at 9 bases. This CDR3 has 14 residues. V was clipped by 5 bases and J by 1 base; unmatched bases: 2. Per germline, CDR1 LNHDA and CDR2 SQIVND (reference sequence).

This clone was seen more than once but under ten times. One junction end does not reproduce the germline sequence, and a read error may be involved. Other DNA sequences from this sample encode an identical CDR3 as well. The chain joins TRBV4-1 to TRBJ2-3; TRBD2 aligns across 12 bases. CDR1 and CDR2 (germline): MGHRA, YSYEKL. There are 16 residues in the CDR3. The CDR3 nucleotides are TGTGCCAGCAGCCACAACCCTAGCGGGGGGGTGGATACGCAGTATTTT. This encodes CASSHNPSGGVDTQYF.

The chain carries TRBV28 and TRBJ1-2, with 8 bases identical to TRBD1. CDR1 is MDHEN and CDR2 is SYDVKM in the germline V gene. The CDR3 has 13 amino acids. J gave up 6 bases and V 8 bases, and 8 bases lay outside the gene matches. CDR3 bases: TGTGCCAGCTTTCACCTACAGGGGGATGGCTACACCTTC. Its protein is CASFHLQGDGYTF.

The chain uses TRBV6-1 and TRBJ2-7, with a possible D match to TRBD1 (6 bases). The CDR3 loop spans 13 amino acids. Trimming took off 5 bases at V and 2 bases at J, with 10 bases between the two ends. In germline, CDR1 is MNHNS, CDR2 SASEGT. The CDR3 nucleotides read TGTGCCAGCAGTTGGGGACAAACCTACGAGCAGTACTTC. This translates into CASSWGQTYEQYF.

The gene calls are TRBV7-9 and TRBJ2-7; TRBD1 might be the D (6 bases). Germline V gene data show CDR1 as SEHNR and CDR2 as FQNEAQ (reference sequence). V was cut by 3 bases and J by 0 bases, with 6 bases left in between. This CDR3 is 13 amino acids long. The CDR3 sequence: CASSLGASYEQYF. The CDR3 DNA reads TGTGCCAGCAGCTTGGGGGCCTCCTACGAGCAGTACTTC.

The CDR3 DNA reads TGTGCCACCAGCAGAGACCAGGGATCCCCGTACACCATATATTTT. Protein: CATSRDQGSPYTIYF. The chain has TRBV15 and TRBJ1-3; D is perhaps TRBD1 (5 bases). The V gene lost 0 bases and the J gene lost 8 bases, with 14 bases spanning the gap. Per the germline V gene, CDR1 is LNHNV and CDR2 is YYDKDF (reference sequence). This CDR3 spans 15 amino acids.

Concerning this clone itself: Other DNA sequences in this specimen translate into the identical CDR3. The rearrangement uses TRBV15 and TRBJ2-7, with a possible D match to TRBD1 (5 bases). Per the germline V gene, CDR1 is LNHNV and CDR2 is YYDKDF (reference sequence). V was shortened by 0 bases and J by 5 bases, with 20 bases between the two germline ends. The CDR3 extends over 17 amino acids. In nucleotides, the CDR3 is TGTGCCACCAGCAGAGATTGGGCTCGGCCAGGGCCCCACGAGCAGTACTTC. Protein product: CATSRDWARPGPHEQYF. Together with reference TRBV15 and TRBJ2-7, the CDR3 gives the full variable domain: DAMVIQNPRYQVTQFGKPVTLSCSQTLNHNVMYWYQQKSSQAPKLLFHYYDKDFNNEADTPDNFQSRRPNTSFCFLDIRSPGLGDTAMYLCATSRDWARPGPHEQYFGPGTRLTVT.

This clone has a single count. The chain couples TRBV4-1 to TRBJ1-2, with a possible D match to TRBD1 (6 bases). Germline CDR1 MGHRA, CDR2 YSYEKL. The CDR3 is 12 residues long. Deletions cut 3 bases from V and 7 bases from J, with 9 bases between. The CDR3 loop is CASSHGQSGYTF. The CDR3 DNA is TGCGCCAGCAGCCATGGACAGAGTGGCTACACCTTC.

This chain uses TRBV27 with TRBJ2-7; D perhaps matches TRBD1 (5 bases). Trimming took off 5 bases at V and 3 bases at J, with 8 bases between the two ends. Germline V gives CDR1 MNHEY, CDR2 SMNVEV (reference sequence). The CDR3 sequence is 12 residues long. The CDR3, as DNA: TGTGCCAGCAGTGACAGTCTCTACGAGCAGTACTTC. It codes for CASSDSLYEQYF.

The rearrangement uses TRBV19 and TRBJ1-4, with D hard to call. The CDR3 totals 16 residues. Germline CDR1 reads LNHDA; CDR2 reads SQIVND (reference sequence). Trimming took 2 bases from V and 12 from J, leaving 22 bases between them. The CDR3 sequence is CASSILSGYSLGELFF. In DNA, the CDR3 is TGTGCCAGTAGTATATTATCCGGCTACTCCCTAGGAGAACTGTTTTTT.